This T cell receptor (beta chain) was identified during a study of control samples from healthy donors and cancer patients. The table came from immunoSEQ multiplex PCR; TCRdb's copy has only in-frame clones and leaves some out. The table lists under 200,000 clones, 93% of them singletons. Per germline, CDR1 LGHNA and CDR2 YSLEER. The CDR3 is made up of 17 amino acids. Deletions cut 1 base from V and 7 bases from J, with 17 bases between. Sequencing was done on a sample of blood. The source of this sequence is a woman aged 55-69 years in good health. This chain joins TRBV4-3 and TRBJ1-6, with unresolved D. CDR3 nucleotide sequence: TGCGCCAGCAGCCAAGGGGATGGGGTCGGTTGGAATTCACCCCTCCACTTT. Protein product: CASSQGDGVGWNSPLHF.